This TCR beta chain was retrieved from a study of T cells in Graves' hyperthyroidism and ophthalmopathy. This CDR3 region has 15 residues. In germline, CDR1 is SGHAT, CDR2 FQNNGV. V lost 4 bases and J lost 4; bases outside the gene matches: 6. This clonotype was detected ten times or more. It was RNA transcripts that yielded the amplified TCR beta CDR3 regions. First-round RT-PCR targeting the TCR CDR3 was performed with the HTBI primer set. TCRdb reprocessed the multiplex PCR reads via MiXCR and lists one record per CDR3 protein. The sample shows about 720,000 distinct CDR3 sequences, around 20% of them seen only once.

The clonotype originates from a woman aged 50 to 60 with Graves' hyperthyroidism that later progressed to Graves' ophthalmopathy. Material: blood. The chain is built from TRBV11-2 and TRBJ2-5; 10 positions match TRBD1. Written as DNA, the CDR3 is TGTGCCAGCAGCTCTTGGACAGGGGGGACAGAGACCCAGTACTTC. Translation gives CASSSWTGGTETQYF.